Shown below are 5 T cell receptor beta chains from a single sample sequenced in a study of regulatory T cells in long-lasting Graves disease. Time point specified: persistent/refractory GD, antithyroid drugs over 5 years with positive TRAb. Isolated PBMC RNA provided the starting material for the TCR library. HTBI primers from iRepertoire and Arm-PCR of CDR3 regions yielded the TCR beta libraries. TCRdb ran MiXCR on the multiplex PCR reads and lists one entry per CDR3 protein. This table has hundreds of thousands of distinct CDR3 sequences, less than 25% appearing once. This specimen consisted of peripheral blood mononuclear cells (PBMCs), obtained when the disease was refractory, from a patient treated with antithyroid drugs. These receptors all come from a female donor with Graves disease.

This clonotype was detected ten times or more. The V gene is TRBV11-2, the J gene TRBJ2-4; D remains unclear. The CDR3 loop spans 15 amino acids. V gave up 5 bases and J gave up 4 bases, with 15 bases separating them. Germline V gene lookup returns CDR1 SGHAT and CDR2 FQNNGV. The chain's CDR3 is CASSLHSNPKNIQYF. DNA of the CDR3: TGTGCCAGCAGCCTGCACAGCAACCCTAAAAACATTCAGTACTTC.

This clonotype was seen only a few times. J is TRBJ1-1 and V is TRBV9; weak D call: TRBD1 (5 bases). Germline V gene lookup returns CDR1 SGDLS and CDR2 YYNGEE. The length of the CDR3 is 14 residues. V was clipped by 0 bases and J by 4 bases, with 10 bases between them. CDR3 in DNA: TGTGCCAGCAGCGTAGGGGGGTATGGCACTGAAGCTTTCTTT. Translated, it gives CASSVGGYGTEAFF.

The V and J genes are TRBV9 and TRBJ2-6; 12 bases align to TRBD1. The CDR3 length is 21 residues. The germline V gene has CDR1 SGDLS and CDR2 YYNGEE. Losses at the gene ends were 3 bases for V and 1 base for J; bases not matched to a gene: 14. Written as DNA, the CDR3 is TGTGCCAGCAGCGGACGCCGGGACAGGGGGCCTCAGCGGTCTGGGGCCAACGTCCTGACTTTC. Its protein is CASSGRRDRGPQRSGANVLTF. Full variable domain (rest looked up from reference TRBV9 and TRBJ2-6): DSGVTQTPKHLITATGQRVTLRCSPRSGDLSVYWYQQSLDQGLQFLIQYYNGEERAKGNILERFSAQQFPDLHSELNLSSLELGDSALYFCASSGRRDRGPQRSGANVLTFGAGSRLTVL.

This chain joins TRBV12-3 or TRBV12-4 and TRBJ1-1, with 9 bases lining up with TRBD1. J gave up 6 bases and V 7 bases, and 9 bases lay outside the gene matches. This CDR3 has 14 amino acids. The DNA for the CDR3 is TGTGCCAGCACCCCGACAGGGGGGACTGCTGAAGCTTTCTTT. Translating gives CASTPTGGTAEAFF.

The V gene is TRBV7-3, the J gene TRBJ2-6; unclear D gene. Germline V gives CDR1 SGHTA, CDR2 FQGTGA. The V gene lost 5 bases and the J gene lost 3 bases, with 11 bases spanning the gap. The CDR3 spans 15 residues. The CDR3: CASSPSSSGANVLTF. The CDR3 DNA is TGTGCCAGCAGCCCATCCTCGAGTGGGGCCAACGTCCTGACTTTC.